This T cell receptor (beta chain) was captured in a study of cytomegalovirus exposure and HLA in healthy donors. General observations from the study: In a later analysis, a genetic analysis reported fewer productive-TCR N-insertions in an Asian-associated ancestry cluster than the cohort average. The study designated roughly 160 TCR beta chains cytomegalovirus-associated. Most TCR beta V segments were productive about 87% or about 30% of the time in an earlier analysis.

Details on this clone: What it binds is unknown.

PCR used 60 Vbeta primers and 13 Jbeta primers. Generated by immunoSEQ multiplex PCR, the TCRdb table keeps only in-frame clones and is missing some. The sample consists of more than 95,000 clones, 10% of them appearing once. After removal of 4 bases from V and 4 bases from J, the junction contained 7 bases not matched to a gene. Germline V gives CDR1 SNHLY, CDR2 FYNNEI. The CDR3 consists of 15 residues. Sequenced material: PBMCs. This clonotype originated in a man aged 35 to 55 in good health and CMV-seropositive. The chain combines TRBV2 with TRBJ2-3; TRBD2 agrees at 8 bases. The CDR3 DNA sequence: TGTGCCAGCAGTGCACAACTAGCGGAGGCAGATACGCAGTATTTT. Protein: CASSAQLAEADTQYF. The full variable domain, with the rest looked up from reference TRBV2 and TRBJ2-3, is EPEVTQTPSHQVTQMGQEVILRCVPISNHLYFYWYRQILGQKVEFLVSFYNNEISEKSEIFDDQFSVERPDGSNFTLKIRSTKLEDSAMYFCASSAQLAEADTQYFGPGTRLTVL.